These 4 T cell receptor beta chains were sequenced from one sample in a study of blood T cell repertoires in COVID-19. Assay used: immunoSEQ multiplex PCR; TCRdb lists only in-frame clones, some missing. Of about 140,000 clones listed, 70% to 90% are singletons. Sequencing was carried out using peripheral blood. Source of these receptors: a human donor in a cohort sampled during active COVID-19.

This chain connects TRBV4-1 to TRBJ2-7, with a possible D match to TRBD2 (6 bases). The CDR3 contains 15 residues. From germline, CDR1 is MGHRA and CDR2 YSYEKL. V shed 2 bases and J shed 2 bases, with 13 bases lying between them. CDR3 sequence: CASSQIGTGAYEQYF. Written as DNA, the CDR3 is TGCGCCAGCAGCCAAATAGGGACGGGAGCCTACGAGCAGTACTTC.

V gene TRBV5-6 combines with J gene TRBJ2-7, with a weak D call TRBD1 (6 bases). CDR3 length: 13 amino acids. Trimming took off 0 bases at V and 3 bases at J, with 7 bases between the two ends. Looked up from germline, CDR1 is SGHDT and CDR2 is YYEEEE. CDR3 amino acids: CASSLVGGYEQYF. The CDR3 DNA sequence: TGTGCCAGCAGCTTGGTAGGGGGCTACGAGCAGTACTTC.

The CDR3 DNA reads TGTGCCAGCAGCTTTCCCACCGGGGTGGTGAACACTGAAGCTTTCTTT. Residues: CASSFPTGVVNTEAFF. V usage is TRBV5-6 and J usage is TRBJ1-1; D is unclear. Looked up from germline, CDR1 is SGHDT and CDR2 is YYEEEE. V was shortened by 2 bases and J by 0 bases, with 14 bases between the two germline ends. CDR3 length equals 16 residues.

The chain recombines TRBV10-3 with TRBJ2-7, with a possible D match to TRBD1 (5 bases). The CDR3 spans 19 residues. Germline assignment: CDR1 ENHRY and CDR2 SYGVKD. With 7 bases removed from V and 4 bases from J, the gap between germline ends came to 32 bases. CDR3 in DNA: TGTGCCATCAAGGCAGCGCAGGGCAAGTTATCTTCCAGTCATTACGAGCAGTACTTC. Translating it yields CAIKAAQGKLSSSHYEQYF.